This T cell receptor (beta chain) was captured in a study of identical twins. Via MiXCR, TCRdb re-called the 5' RACE reads, giving one row per CDR3 protein. The sample records about 520,000 distinct CDR3 sequences, approximately 22% being singletons. This clonotype was counted at least ten times. Germline V CDR1 and CDR2: SGHRS, YFSETQ. There are 14 residues in the CDR3. V shed 0 bases and J shed 2 bases, with 7 bases lying between them. These data are also associated with another study on T cells expressing NK-cell markers. That report adds: Also leading the CD3+CD56-NKG2C+ fraction in a few donors were these clonotypes.

The sample comprised CD4+ T cells sorted from blood. This TCR was sampled from a woman younger than 30 in good health. The chain links TRBV5-1 to TRBJ2-3; tentatively, D is TRBD1 (6 bases). CDR3 coding DNA: TGCGCCAGCAGCTTGGGGACAGTCACAGATACGCAGTATTTT. This gives the protein CASSLGTVTDTQYF.